This T cell receptor (beta chain) was obtained from a study of cytomegalovirus exposure and HLA in healthy donors (dated by TCRdb to about 2017). General notes on the study: According to an earlier analysis of 587 of the donors, 200 million or so T cells yielded 117 million unique TCR beta sequences and approximately 300 Gb of sequence data. Across roughly 420 genotyped donors of the cohort, an average of about 220,000 unique TCR beta nucleotide sequences per donor were sequenced, and about a sixth of those sequences were non-productive. The number of donors typed differed by locus, with roughly 629-640 for A, B, C, DRB1 and DQB1, over 500 for DQA1, over 600 for DPA1, and some 440 for DPB1. Roughly five DR-DQ haplotypes were handled as single units for association and clustering, since linkage in the cohort was strong. A later genetic analysis used genome-wide SNP genotypes for about 55% of the 666 donors, treating that subset as a discovery cohort. The study profiled the T cell repertoires of 500 to 800 subjects by immunosequencing and related them to cytomegalovirus serostatus. The study combined high-throughput TCR immunosequencing, statistical association of individual TCRs with disease status, and machine learning to predict cytomegalovirus infection status. An early release covering roughly 600 HLA-typed donors comprised 250 to 350 gigabases of sequencing data and around 86 million unique TCR sequences. An earlier analysis of fewer than 750 of the donors used high-throughput TCR beta sequencing to judge whether each TCR beta V gene segment behaved as functional or pseudogenic. A separate validation cohort of over 95 different subjects was used in addition to the approximately 700-subject first cohort. Rather than drawing on any new phenotypic data, the later analysis identified candidate immune exposures from TCR beta sequences and the way those sequences occurred across donors. All discovery cohort repertoires had been generated using a single sequencing platform. Donor age, sex, ethnicity and CMV serostatus were compiled together with the repertoire data. The study aimed to test whether cataloging public T cell receptors could reveal signatures of past pathogen exposure. In a later analysis, previously published TCR beta repertoires from 550 to 750 donors were re-analyzed and high-resolution HLA genotyping was added so that TCR occurrence patterns could be studied. Both class I and class II loci were covered by HLA typing, at four-digit resolution. The genetic ancestry cluster associated with self-reported Caucasian donors included about 84% of the roughly 400 genotyped donors.

The cohort consisted of 666 healthy bone marrow donors. At the time of sampling, every cohort member was nominally healthy, though immune exposures that went unrecorded were likely present. The donor was CMV seropositive and was included in the group of approximately 310 seropositive cohort members. A peripheral blood sample was collected from each donor, and TCR beta sequencing was performed on peripheral blood mononuclear cells. Genomic DNA extraction from the blood cell samples was performed with the Qiagen DNeasy Blood Extraction Kit. The method was the immunoSEQ multiplex PCR assay. For the multiplex PCR, a mixture combining 60 forward primers for TCR Vbeta segments and 13 reverse primers for TCR Jbeta segments was used. The CDR3 region of rearranged TCR beta genes was amplified from genomic DNA by a multiplex PCR assay. Amplified TCR beta libraries were sequenced as 87-base-pair reads on the Illumina HiSeq System. Per the original workflow: A later analysis counted some 80 million unique TCR beta chains across the 600 to 850 repertoires, and around 9.9 million of these chains were shared by at least two donors. Raw reads were error-corrected and collapsed into unique sequences by a nearest-neighbor algorithm in which closely related sequences were merged to remove PCR and sequencing errors. To assign V, D and J gene segments, CDR3 sequences were aligned to IMGT reference sequences. For a sequence to be retained, a match of at least six nucleotides to both a V gene segment and a J gene segment was required. A rearrangement counted as productive if the CDR3 had no stop codons and remained in frame with V and J, and every other rearrangement counted as non-productive. Following IMGT convention, CDR3 was defined as the stretch from the second conserved V-encoded cysteine to the conserved J-encoded phenylalanine. The earlier analysis of about 560 of the donors excluded any sequence lacking an unambiguous match to a single V gene segment. An earlier analysis of a few hundred of the donors classified V segments as functional when productive rearrangements were above 56.7% and as segregating when the standard deviation between donors was above 5%. A statistical classification framework was built to diagnose cytomegalovirus status from the catalog of TCR beta chain sequences. V and J gene assignment, in a later analysis, came from comparing TCR nucleotide sequences with IMGT/GENE-DB human TR gene sequences. The TCRdist pipeline was used in a later analysis to assign CDR3 sequences and most-parsimonious VDJ recombination scenarios. In a later analysis, every TCR beta chain was defined by the combination of its CDR3 amino acid sequence and its V-gene family, and reads without a unique V-gene family were dropped. A later analysis removed 500 to 650 highly shared, low-generation-probability nucleotide sequences to deal with suspected cross-contamination and a sequencing artifact. A later analysis calculated a clonal expansion index for each public chain from normalized within-repertoire ranks of inferred template counts. In a later analysis, generation probabilities were computed with a VDJ recombination model fitted to out-of-frame rearrangements, and the resulting probabilities were checked against IGoR. A later analysis scored TCR-TCR, TCR-HLA and TCR-CMV co-occurrence with hypergeometric tests, applying a repertoire-size bias correction to TCR pairs. To estimate false discovery rates, a later analysis permuted the HLA or CMV assignments 20 times. In a later analysis, co-occurring TCRs were grouped using DBSCAN, with TCRdist sequence similarity added in when clustering inside HLA-allele-positive subsets. Co-occurrence clustering excluded repertoires with fewer than 30,000 or more than 120,000 public chains, plus five with anomalous nucleotide sharing. TCRdb's version of the immuneACCESS table is confined to in-frame rearrangements and falls short of the full clone set. An unresolved V gene accounts for under half of the shortfall where checked; the remainder is of unknown origin. The DNA was the basis for D and trimming; V, J and clone size are from that table. The sample table records around 50,000 clones; roughly 75% of these occur just once. The ten largest clones add up to around 8% of the sample.

Points the paper makes about the study in general: A further reported finding was that TCR beta sequences accurately predicted the HLA-A and HLA-B alleles for most subjects in the first cohort. When HLA alleles, especially DR and DQ, strongly co-occurred, attributing TCR associations to individual alleles was difficult. Broadly in line with IMGT annotations, most TCR beta V segments showed up in productive rearrangements about 87% or about 30% of the time in an earlier analysis of some 590 of the donors. In vitro tests confirmed that a few of the cytomegalovirus-associated TCR beta chains recognize cytomegalovirus antigens. The cohort was sequenced for TCR beta chains only, and without alpha or paired-chain data the features that could be detected were limited. Specific HLA alleles were associated with some 15,000 TCR beta sequences at a false discovery rate of 0.05 in a later analysis. A group of highly shared sequence variants was considered likely to be a technical artifact of the sequencing pipeline. Because counts were too low, roughly 16 rarely observed V segments, including chromosome 9 orphons, were left out of the earlier analysis of about 500 of the donors. Sequencing depth was assumed to be roughly uniform across donors in the presence/absence analyses, though that assumption may not hold. Most TCR sequences were seen in very few donors, while some public TCRs were found in many individuals. In a later analysis, HLA-associated TCR beta chains were found to be more clonally expanded and to have lower generation probabilities than equally common non-associated chains. The classifier was reported to diagnose cytomegalovirus status with high specificity and sensitivity in both the original and validation cohorts. According to a later analysis, parvovirus B19, influenza, CMV and Epstein-Barr virus appeared linked to several top co-occurrence clusters. V-gene and J-gene trimming of TCR beta chains was associated with a missense DCLRE1C variant in a later genetic analysis, and the association was replicated in an independent cohort. The authors suggested that the approach could potentially be generalized to other disease states and immunological phenotypes. The study gave a list of some 150 TCR beta chains associated with cytomegalovirus. HLA typing was unavailable for some donors at each locus, so association tests used only the typed subset. For the cohort, immune exposure information was limited to CMV serostatus. In a later analysis, the rate of TCR association differed among HLA loci, with DRB1 alleles having the most associated TCRs and HLA-C alleles having the fewest. A later analysis found that most CMV-associated TCR beta chains appeared HLA-restricted, with HLA associations seemingly driven largely by CMV exposure. Linkage disequilibrium might explain the correlated functional status among segregating V segments, but an unknown experimental factor could not be excluded. A later genetic analysis reported fewer N-insertions in productive TCRs among donors in an Asian-associated ancestry cluster than the roughly 640-donor mean.

A note on this clone: This clone's antigen is unknown. No much larger clone is present one base from it, and per-base qualities are unavailable.

This clonotype was obtained from a man younger than 45 in good health and CMV-seropositive. Material for sequencing was PBMCs.

The CDR3 region has the sequence CASSPGLAGGLGTQYF. The sequenced DNA is TGCGCCAGCAGCCCCGGACTAGCGGGGGGGCTGGGTACGCAGTATTTT. This chain joins TRBV5-1 to TRBJ2-3; TRBD2 fits 15 bases in the junction. The CDR1 and CDR2 encoded by the germline V gene are SGHRS and YFSETQ. V ends up 4 bases short and J 8 bases short, with an unmatched junction base count of 8. There are 16 amino acids in the CDR3, from cysteine to phenylalanine inclusive. Just CDR3 DNA is preserved here, 48 bases in frame from base 1.